The next 23 T cell receptor beta chains were all read from a single sample in a study of spatial heterogeneity in lung cancer. Described time point: sample taken at primary tumor resection. The sequenced material consisted of unsorted whole RNA from tumor, nontumor lung or frozen PBMC. Using its own MiXCR run on the 5' RACE reads, TCRdb lists one record per CDR3 protein. Altogether about 50,000 distinct CDR3 sequences are present, less than 9% being singletons, with the ten largest covering approximately 13%. The sequencing here drew on PBMCs, taken at surgery. The origin of the receptors is a female donor with early-stage non-small cell lung cancer.

The chain recombines TRBV6-1 with TRBJ1-5, with 7 bases identical to TRBD1. Germline trimming cut 2 bases from V and 0 bases from J; bases unmatched to any gene: 10. This CDR3 region has 18 residues. CDR1 MNHNS and CDR2 SASEGT come from the germline V gene. The DNA of the CDR3 is TGTGCCAGCAGTGAACGATGGCGGGGGGACAGTAGCAATCAGCCCCAGCATTTT. The encoded protein is CASSERWRGDSSNQPQHF.

The rearrangement uses TRBV5-4 and TRBJ2-5; perhaps TRBD1 as D (6 bases). Germline V CDR1 and CDR2: SGHNT, YYREEE (reference sequence). The V and J ends lost 3 bases and 3 bases respectively, with 18 bases between them. The length of the CDR3 is 16 residues. The CDR3 coding sequence is TGTGCCAGCAGCTCCCGGGACAACACACAAAAAGAGACCCAGTACTTC. Translating gives CASSSRDNTQKETQYF.

Ten or more counts support this clonotype. J is TRBJ2-7 and V is TRBV5-1; D could derive from TRBD1 or TRBD2 (5 bases each). Germline CDR1 and CDR2: SGHRS and YFSETQ. Trimming removed 5 bases from V and 3 bases from J, with 15 bases in between. CDR3 size: 14 residues. CDR3 region: CASSWGIGNYEQYF. The CDR3 DNA sequence: TGCGCCAGCAGTTGGGGGATCGGGAACTACGAGCAGTACTTC.

The chain couples TRBV7-9 to TRBJ2-1; no definite D call. V was cut by 5 bases and J by 1 base, with 6 bases left in between. The CDR3 is made up of 13 amino acids. Germline V gene lookup returns CDR1 SEHNR and CDR2 FQNEAQ (reference sequence). The CDR3 is CASSPLSYNEQFF. CDR3 coding DNA: TGTGCCAGCAGCCCTCTATCCTACAATGAGCAGTTCTTC.

In this sample, this clonotype turned up many times. The V gene is TRBV11-2, the J gene TRBJ2-1, with D possibly being TRBD2 (5 bases). Trimming stripped 8 bases from V and 1 base from J, with 12 bases between. The CDR3 runs 14 residues. Germline V gene data show CDR1 as SGHAT and CDR2 as FQNNGV. CDR3 sequence: CASAERISYNEQFF. The CDR3 DNA sequence: TGTGCCAGCGCTGAGCGGATTTCCTACAATGAGCAGTTCTTC.

The CDR3 DNA follows: TGCAGTGCCCGGTCCCGGGGGTCGAACACCATATATTTT. Translating gives CSARSRGSNTIYF. The rearrangement joins TRBV20-1 to TRBJ1-3, with D perhaps matching TRBD1 (5 bases). Germline V gene lookup returns CDR1 DFQATT and CDR2 SNEGSKA (reference sequence). The V end was cut by 6 bases, the J end by 7 bases, with 16 bases between. The CDR3 is 13 amino acids.

In this sample, this clonotype turned up many times. The chain uses TRBV3-1 and TRBJ1-2; the D is unclear. Trimming removed 0 bases at V and 7 bases at J, with 12 bases between. Per germline, CDR1 LGHDT and CDR2 YNNKEL (reference sequence). This CDR3 spans 14 amino acids. In DNA, the CDR3 is TGTGCCAGCAGCCAAGACGTGACATACAGTGGCTACACCTTC. It codes for CASSQDVTYSGYTF.

This clonotype occurred a few times. V usage is TRBV9 and J usage is TRBJ2-5; D possibly matches TRBD1 or TRBD2 (5 bases each). Germline V CDR1 and CDR2: SGDLS, YYNGEE. The CDR3 spans 16 residues. V gave up 0 bases and J gave up 5 bases, with 17 bases separating them. The CDR3 region is CASSVDPGPSRETQYF. CDR3 sequence (DNA): TGTGCCAGCAGCGTAGACCCGGGACCCTCCCGGGAGACCCAGTACTTC.

This clonotype turned up a few times. The rearrangement links TRBV7-2 to TRBJ2-3; 12 bases map to TRBD2. This CDR3 has 18 amino acids. With 2 bases clipped from V and 4 bases from J, the junction kept 10 bases outside the gene matches. Per the germline V gene, CDR1 is SGHTA and CDR2 is FQGNSA. The CDR3: CASSLSRTSGATSDTQYF. CDR3 sequence (DNA): TGTGCCAGCAGCTTATCTAGGACTAGCGGGGCAACCTCAGATACGCAGTATTTT.

CDR3 nucleotide sequence: TGCGCCAGCAGCCAAGATAGGGGGTACAGTAAAGGCTACACCTTC. Translating it yields CASSQDRGYSKGYTF. The gene calls are TRBV4-1 and TRBJ1-2; D perhaps matches TRBD1 (6 bases). The CDR3 loop spans 15 amino acids. The germline V gene has CDR1 MGHRA and CDR2 YSYEKL. Trimming stripped 0 bases from V and 8 bases from J, with 16 bases between.

The genes are TRBV5-5 and TRBJ2-7; D call uncertain. With 2 bases removed from V and 4 bases from J, the gap between germline ends came to 7 bases. Germline assignment: CDR1 SGHKS and CDR2 YYEKEE (reference sequence). The CDR3 has 12 residues. This CDR3 is CASSFALYEQYF. The CDR3 DNA sequence: TGTGCCAGCAGCTTTGCATTGTACGAGCAGTACTTC.

Only one count was recorded for this clonotype. The chain links TRBV4-1 to TRBJ1-2, with TRBD1 matching over 10 bases. The CDR3 is 15 residues long. Looked up from germline, CDR1 is MGHRA and CDR2 is YSYEKL. J gave up 8 bases and V 1 base, and 7 bases lay outside the gene matches. In nucleotides, the CDR3 is TGCGCCAGCAGCCAAGCGAGACAGGGGGCTAGGGGCTACACCTTC. It specifies CASSQARQGARGYTF.

This clonotype was detected a few times. The CDR3 DNA reads as TGCAGTGCTGCACAGGGGAGTAGGAGCAATCAGCCCCAGCATTTT. This gives the protein CSAAQGSRSNQPQHF. The rearrangement uses TRBV20-1 and TRBJ1-5; 7 bases align to TRBD1. The CDR3 length is 15 residues. Germline trimming cut 5 bases from V and 1 base from J; bases unmatched to any gene: 8. Germline assignment: CDR1 DFQATT and CDR2 SNEGSKA (reference sequence).

This clonotype was seen a handful of times. This rearrangement joins TRBV10-3 to TRBJ2-5; possible D gene TRBD1, 6 bases. Germline V gives CDR1 ENHRY, CDR2 SYGVKD. Trimming removed 5 bases at V and 0 bases at J, with 7 bases between. This CDR3 contains 13 residues. CDR3 sequence: CAISRTDQETQYF. The CDR3 region has the DNA TGTGCCATCAGTAGGACAGACCAAGAGACCCAGTACTTC.

This CDR3 is CASSAKGRGRTYNEQFF. DNA of the CDR3: TGTGCCAGCAGCGCAAAGGGTCGTGGCAGGACCTACAATGAGCAGTTCTTC. The chain is built from TRBV7-6 and TRBJ2-1, with D unresolved. Trimming took 5 bases from V and 2 from J, leaving 19 bases between them. This CDR3 spans 17 amino acids. Germline V CDR1 and CDR2: SGHVS, FNYEAQ.

This clonotype occurred a few times. This rearrangement joins TRBV6-2 or TRBV6-3 to TRBJ1-5, with a weak D call TRBD1 (6 bases). Trimming removed 7 bases at V and 2 bases at J, with 15 bases between. The CDR3 sequence is 15 residues long. Germline CDR1 reads MNHEY; CDR2 reads SVGEGT. The CDR3 DNA reads TGTGCCAGCATTGATGGGGGCGGAGGCAATCAGCCCCAGCATTTT. It codes for CASIDGGGGNQPQHF.

This clonotype was counted at least ten times. The rearrangement links TRBV4-2 to TRBJ2-2; D unresolved. V was pared by 1 base and J by 0 bases, with 3 bases between. The CDR3 runs 14 residues. CDR1 is LGHNA, CDR2 YNFKEQ, per germline. DNA for the CDR3: TGTGCCAGCAGCCAAGTCCCGAACACCGGGGAGCTGTTTTTT. Residues: CASSQVPNTGELFF.

The chain combines TRBV6-6 with TRBJ1-1, with TRBD1 matching over 11 bases. Trimming took 2 bases from V and 10 from J; bases not matched to a gene: 9. Germline values: CDR1 MNHNY, CDR2 SVGAGI (reference sequence). The CDR3 is 15 amino acids. The CDR3 coding sequence is TGTGCCAGCAGTTACCCGGAAGGACAGGGGGCGTCAGCTTTCTTT. Encoded protein: CASSYPEGQGASAFF.

This clonotype occurred a few times. The chain joins TRBV6-5 to TRBJ1-2; perhaps TRBD1 as D (6 bases). The germline CDR1 and CDR2 sequences are MNHEY and SVGAGI. This CDR3 spans 14 amino acids. V was cut by 7 bases and J by 8 bases, with 20 bases left in between. CDR3 coding DNA: TGTGCCAGCACTCCTAGTCAGGGGCTAGGAGGCTACACCTTC. Encoded protein: CASTPSQGLGGYTF.

This clonotype was counted ten times or more. The chain links TRBV10-2 to TRBJ2-7; D gene unclear. Germline V gene data show CDR1 as WSHSY and CDR2 as SAAADI. This CDR3 is 14 amino acids long. Trimming shortened V by 2 bases and J by 0 bases, and 8 bases separated the two germline ends. Here the CDR3 DNA reads TGCGCCAGCAGTGAGAACCTTTACTCCTACGAGCAGTACTTC. It encodes CASSENLYSYEQYF.

This clonotype was counted between two and nine times. The genes are TRBV7-6 and TRBJ2-7; D is ambiguous. The CDR3 is 13 residues long. The V gene lost 10 bases and the J gene lost 2 bases, with 15 bases spanning the gap. The germline CDR1 and CDR2 sequences are SGHVS and FNYEAQ. The CDR3 DNA reads TGTGCCACCTCCAGATCCCATACCTACGAGCAGTACTTC. This translates into CATSRSHTYEQYF. Combining the CDR3 with reference TRBV7-6 and TRBJ2-7 gives the whole variable domain GAGVSQSPRYKVTKRGQDVALRCDPISGHVSLYWYRQALGQGPEFLTYFNYEAQQDKSGLPNDRFSAERPEGSISTLTIQRTEQRDSAMYRCATSRSHTYEQYFGPGTRLTVT.

V gene TRBV7-2 combines with J gene TRBJ2-4; no clear D gene. The germline V and J ends were trimmed by 5 bases and 8 bases, with 10 bases remaining between them. The CDR3 consists of 12 residues. Germline loops: CDR1 SGHTA, CDR2 FQGNSA. In DNA, the CDR3 is TGTGCCAGCAGCCCAGCCAGCTACATTCAGTACTTC. This translates into CASSPASYIQYF. Based on the CDR3 plus reference TRBV7-2 and TRBJ2-4, the full variable domain is GAGVSQSPSNKVTEKGKDVELRCDPISGHTALYWYRQSLGQGLEFLIYFQGNSAPDKSGLPSDRFSAERTGGSVSTLTIQRTQQEDSAVYLCASSPASYIQYFGAGTRLSVL.

Only a few counts were recorded for this clonotype. The V gene is TRBV7-9, the J gene TRBJ2-1; D may be TRBD2 (6 bases). Trimming left V 1 base short and J 7 bases short, with 8 bases between. The CDR3 loop spans 13 amino acids. CDR1 SEHNR and CDR2 FQNEAQ come from the germline V gene (reference sequence). The CDR3, as DNA: TGTGCCAGCAGCTTAGTGGCGGGGAATGAGCAGTTCTTC. It encodes CASSLVAGNEQFF. The whole variable domain, remainder taken from reference TRBV7-9 and TRBJ2-1, is DTGVSQNPRHKITKRGQNVTFRCDPISEHNRLYWYRQTLGQGPEFLTYFQNEAQLEKSRLLSDRFSAERPKGSFSTLEIQRTEQGDSAMYLCASSLVAGNEQFFGPGTRLTVL.